This passage covers 27 T cell receptor beta chains from one sample sequenced in a study of OX40 agonist ivuxolimab in advanced cancers. TCRdb keeps only in-frame clones here, not all; method: immunoSEQ multiplex PCR. The sample consists of roughly 100,000 clones, 80% to 90% of them appearing once. Source: CD4+ or CD8+ T cells sorted from blood, taken in a trial of the OX40 agonist ivuxolimab. These receptor sequences come from an adult with an advanced solid tumor such as melanoma, head and neck, liver or kidney cancer.

The J gene is TRBJ2-3, the V gene TRBV7-9, with TRBD2 matching over 9 bases. The trim removed 7 bases at V and 2 bases at J, leaving 7 bases unmatched. The CDR3 length is 15 residues. Germline CDR1 is SEHNR and CDR2 is FQNEAQ (reference sequence). In DNA, the CDR3 is TGTGCCAGCACCCCTGGACTAGCGAACACAGATACGCAGTATTTT. This codes for CASTPGLANTDTQYF.

This clone was observed a few times. This chain uses TRBV11-3 with TRBJ2-2; D ambiguous. Deletions cut 0 bases from V and 7 bases from J, with 18 bases between. Germline V gene data show CDR1 as SGHNT and CDR2 as YENEEA. CDR3 length: 17 amino acids. The CDR3 bases are TGTGCCAGCAGCTTAGAGCTAGATGGGGTTTACCGCGGGGAGCTGTTTTTT. Amino acid sequence: CASSLELDGVYRGELFF.

The chain is built from TRBV5-6 and TRBJ1-4, with 9 bases aligning to TRBD1. There are 16 residues in the CDR3. Per the germline V gene, CDR1 is SGHDT and CDR2 is YYEEEE. Trimming at V came to 4 bases and at J to 2 bases, leaving 6 bases not matched to a gene. CDR3 DNA sequence: TGTGCCAGCAGCGGAACAGGGGGCGCGACTAATGAAAAACTGTTTTTT. Translation gives CASSGTGGATNEKLFF.

J is TRBJ1-2 and V is TRBV5-1, with D unclear. Trimming stripped 0 bases from V and 0 bases from J, with 18 bases between. Germline CDR1 is SGHRS and CDR2 is YFSETQ. This CDR3 has 18 residues. CDR3 sequence reads: CASSLAPARAGANYGYTF. The CDR3 nucleotides are TGCGCCAGCAGCTTGGCCCCCGCAAGGGCCGGAGCTAACTATGGCTACACCTTC. Variable domain in full (rest from reference TRBV5-1 and TRBJ1-2): KAGVTQTPRYLIKTRGQQVTLSCSPISGHRSVSWYQQTPGQGLQFLFEYFSETQRNKGNFPGRFSGRQFSNSRSEMNVSTLELGDSALYLCASSLAPARAGANYGYTFGSGTRLTVV.

The genes are TRBV5-1 and TRBJ2-5; D remains ambiguous. The ends were cut back, 0 bases at V and 1 base at J, with 10 bases in the middle. The CDR3 loop spans 15 amino acids. Germline V gene sequence: CDR1 SGHRS, CDR2 YFSETQ. The CDR3 region has the DNA TGCGCCAGCAGCTTGGCCTTTGCAGCCCAAGAGACCCAGTACTTC. Its protein product is CASSLAFAAQETQYF.

The CDR3 region is CASSRGRGPGQGSAYEQYF. Written as DNA, the CDR3 is TGTGCCAGCAGCCGGGGGCGGGGTCCTGGACAGGGGTCAGCCTACGAGCAGTACTTC. The chain couples TRBV7-8 to TRBJ2-7; 9 bases match TRBD1. Germline CDR1 is SGHVS and CDR2 is FQNEAQ. The CDR3 is 19 amino acids. Losses at the gene ends were 5 bases for V and 2 bases for J; bases not matched to a gene: 19.

V gene TRBV6-1 combines with J gene TRBJ2-4; D gene unclear. Germline assignment: CDR1 MNHNS and CDR2 SASEGT. CDR3 length: 13 amino acids. The V gene lost 3 bases and the J gene lost 5 bases, with 8 bases spanning the gap. The CDR3 coding sequence is TGTGCCAGCAGTGAGAGTAGACAAAACATTCAGTACTTC. Encoded protein: CASSESRQNIQYF.

V and J are TRBV5-1 and TRBJ1-1, with no clear D. The ends were cut back, 0 bases at V and 8 bases at J, with 8 bases in the middle. This CDR3 contains 12 residues. Germline lookup yields CDR1 SGHRS and CDR2 YFSETQ. The CDR3 DNA reads TGCGCCAGCAGCTTGGTTTTTCCCGAAGCTTTCTTT. This codes for CASSLVFPEAFF.

This clone showed up just once. The rearrangement uses TRBV7-8 and TRBJ1-4; a possible D gene is TRBD1 (5 bases). CDR1 SGHVS and CDR2 FQNEAQ come from the germline V gene. The CDR3 spans 17 residues. The ends were cut back, 4 bases at V and 8 bases at J, with 23 bases in the middle. The DNA for the CDR3 is TGTGCCAGCAGCTCCCTACCCGACAGAGGGTTCGGGGAAAAACTGTTTTTT. Encoded protein: CASSSLPDRGFGEKLFF.

For the CDR3, the DNA is TGCGCCAGCTCAAGGGACCTCAACCCCAATCAGCCCCAGCATTTT. Protein: CASSRDLNPNQPQHF. The chain employs TRBV10-2 and TRBJ1-5, with D possibly being TRBD1 (5 bases). Trimming removed 8 bases at V and 3 bases at J, with 17 bases between. This CDR3 comprises 15 residues. The germline V gene has CDR1 WSHSY and CDR2 SAAADI.

This clone was recorded a few times. Here the CDR3 reads CASSESGYEQYF. The CDR3 DNA reads as TGTGCCAGCAGTGAATCAGGCTACGAGCAGTACTTC. The chain couples TRBV2 to TRBJ2-7, with D unclear. Trimming stripped 2 bases from V and 3 bases from J, with 5 bases between. CDR1 and CDR2 (germline): SNHLY, FYNNEI. CDR3 length: 12 amino acids.

The V gene is TRBV5-6, the J gene TRBJ2-3, with 9 bases that match TRBD1. CDR1 is SGHDT, CDR2 YYEEEE, per germline. This CDR3 spans 15 amino acids. With 4 bases clipped from V and 4 bases from J, the junction kept 7 bases outside the gene matches. CDR3 nucleotide sequence: TGTGCCAGCAGCCCCGGGACAGGGATGCCAGATACGCAGTATTTT. It codes for CASSPGTGMPDTQYF.

The rearrangement joins TRBV30 to TRBJ1-6; D gene unclear. CDR1 is GTSNPN and CDR2 is SVGIG in the germline V gene (reference sequence). V was clipped by 0 bases and J by 0 bases, with 6 bases between them. The CDR3 length is 15 residues. DNA for the CDR3: TGTGCCTGGAGTGTACAAACCTCCTATAATTCACCCCTCCACTTT. It is translated as CAWSVQTSYNSPLHF.

The chain recombines TRBV5-4 with TRBJ2-7; D gene unclear. The germline gives CDR1 SGHNT, CDR2 YYREEE (reference sequence). The CDR3 has 14 residues. V lost 2 bases to trimming and J lost 0 bases, with 9 bases between them. The CDR3 coding sequence is TGTGCCAGCAGCTTCGCCGTAACCTCCTACGAGCAGTACTTC. Protein sequence: CASSFAVTSYEQYF.

V and J are TRBV6-1 and TRBJ1-4; 8 positions agree with TRBD1. The germline gives CDR1 MNHNS, CDR2 SASEGT. This CDR3 spans 13 amino acids. The J segment lost 8 bases and the V segment lost 8 bases, leaving 7 bases of the junction unmatched. DNA for the CDR3: TGTGCCAGCCAGGGACAGGACGCAGAAAAACTGTTTTTT. It is translated as CASQGQDAEKLFF.

This chain uses TRBV27 with TRBJ2-2; D possibly corresponds to TRBD1 (6 bases). Trimming took 3 bases from V and 13 from J, leaving 24 bases between them. The CDR3 totals 16 residues. CDR1 and CDR2 from the germline V gene are MNHEY and SMNVEV (reference sequence). In DNA, the CDR3 is TGTGCCAGCAGTTTTCTGGTCGGGACAAGGCAAATCGGGCTGTTTTTT. This translates into CASSFLVGTRQIGLFF.

The chain uses TRBV5-5 and TRBJ2-2, with 10 positions matching TRBD2. Germline V gene lookup returns CDR1 SGHKS and CDR2 YYEKEE (reference sequence). J was trimmed by 0 bases and V by 2 bases; bases with no gene match: 7. The CDR3 is 18 residues long. The CDR3 spells CASSFLLAGAANTGELFF. For the CDR3, the DNA is TGTGCCAGCAGCTTTTTGCTAGCGGGGGCCGCGAACACCGGGGAGCTGTTTTTT.

The chain joins TRBV2 to TRBJ2-5; D call uncertain. The CDR3 has 10 amino acids. CDR1 is SNHLY, CDR2 FYNNEI, per germline. V lost 7 bases and J 3 bases, leaving 3 bases between the germline ends. As DNA, the CDR3 is TGTGCCAGCAAGGAAGAGACCCAGTACTTC. It codes for CASKEETQYF.

This clone was counted once. The chain combines TRBV2 with TRBJ1-2; 7 nucleotides match TRBD1. The CDR3 runs to 19 residues. Germline CDR1 reads SNHLY; CDR2 reads FYNNEI. With 1 base clipped from V and 0 bases from J, the junction kept 14 bases outside the gene matches. CDR3 region: CASSEEGPGQKASNYGYTF. The CDR3 DNA follows: TGTGCCAGCAGTGAAGAAGGCCCGGGACAGAAAGCTTCTAACTATGGCTACACCTTC. The full variable domain, in which reference TRBV2 and TRBJ1-2 provide the parts outside the CDR3, is EPEVTQTPSHQVTQMGQEVILRCVPISNHLYFYWYRQILGQKVEFLVSFYNNEISEKSEIFDDQFSVERPDGSNFTLKIRSTKLEDSAMYFCASSEEGPGQKASNYGYTFGSGTRLTVV.

The table lists this clone with a count of one. The chain has TRBV5-1 and TRBJ2-2; 10 bases match TRBD2. The V segment lost 7 bases and the J segment 3 bases; nucleotides outside the gene matches: 6. The CDR3 covers 15 residues. CDR1 SGHRS and CDR2 YFSETQ come from the germline V gene. CDR3 bases: TGCGCCAGCTTCGATAGCGGGGGGTACACCGGGGAGCTGTTTTTT. This encodes CASFDSGGYTGELFF.

V usage is TRBV28 and J usage is TRBJ2-7; TRBD2 matches 8 bases. Germline V CDR1 and CDR2: MDHEN, SYDVKM. This CDR3 comprises 14 residues. J lost 0 bases, V lost 8 bases, and 6 bases had no gene match. CDR3 sequence (DNA): TGTGCCAGCCTTTACAGCGGGGGCTCCTACGAGCAGTACTTC. It specifies CASLYSGGSYEQYF.

This chain links TRBV27 with TRBJ1-5; D perhaps matches TRBD1 (5 bases). The CDR3 covers 16 residues. The germline gives CDR1 MNHEY, CDR2 SMNVEV (reference sequence). The V end was cut by 6 bases, the J end by 4 bases, with 19 bases between. CDR3 residues: CASRRDRTSGNQPQHF. CDR3 coding DNA: TGTGCCAGCAGACGCGATAGGACATCAGGGAATCAGCCCCAGCATTTT.

This clone turned up a few times. This rearrangement joins TRBV6-1 to TRBJ2-2; 11 bases agree with TRBD1. Trimming removed 9 bases from V and 5 bases from J; junction bases left unmatched: 5. The V gene's germline CDR1 is MNHNS and CDR2 SASEGT. This CDR3 is 14 amino acids long. The CDR3 reads CASGTGGATGELFF. CDR3 coding DNA: TGTGCCAGTGGGACAGGGGGAGCAACCGGGGAGCTGTTTTTT.

As DNA, the CDR3 is TGTGCCAGCAGTGAATTTCAGGGCCCATTTAACACCGGGGAGCTGTTTTTT. It codes for CASSEFQGPFNTGELFF. This rearrangement joins TRBV6-1 to TRBJ2-2, with a weak D call TRBD1 (5 bases). The CDR3 is 17 amino acids. In germline, CDR1 is MNHNS, CDR2 SASEGT. Trimming took off 2 bases at V and 2 bases at J, with 15 bases between the two ends.

For the CDR3, the DNA is TGTGCCTTACCCAAGGGGACCTTAGTCCCTAACTATGGCTACACCTTC. Translation gives CALPKGTLVPNYGYTF. The J gene is TRBJ1-2, the V gene TRBV2; TRBD1 might be the D (5 bases). In germline, CDR1 is SNHLY, CDR2 FYNNEI. V was cut by 11 bases and J by 0 bases, with 22 bases left in between. CDR3 length equals 16 residues.

Worth noting for this clone: The same CDR3 arises from other DNA sequences in this sample as well. The rearrangement joins TRBV18 to TRBJ1-4; 9 bases match TRBD1. Per germline, CDR1 KGHSH and CDR2 LQKENI. V dropped 9 bases and J dropped 10; count of bases not matched to a gene: 12. The CDR3 is 14 amino acids. This chain's CDR3 is CASSEGQGVGKLFF. In DNA, the CDR3 is TGTGCCAGTTCAGAGGGACAGGGTGTCGGAAAACTGTTTTTT.

The chain recombines TRBV11-2 with TRBJ1-2; D perhaps matches TRBD1 (5 bases). The CDR3 covers 15 residues. Deletions cut 4 bases from V and 4 bases from J, with 16 bases between. Germline CDR1 and CDR2: SGHAT and FQNNGV. CDR3 DNA: TGTGCCAGCAGCTCACTCGACAGTATCGGCTATGGCTACACCTTC. It encodes CASSSLDSIGYGYTF.